The following is a T cell receptor beta chain sequence with its context. The record originates from a study of graft-versus-host responses after intestinal transplantation. The authors plated approximately 200,000 CFSE-labeled responder cells with approximately 200,000 irradiated, violet-dye-labeled stimulator cells. Repertoires were generated with immunoSEQ multiplex PCR, while TCRdb's copy carries only in-frame clones and drops some. Found here are under 20,000 clones, 30% to 40% of them singletons; the top ten hold over 3%. Between the trimmed V and J ends, which lost 2 bases and 8 bases, there was a span of 16 bases. In germline, CDR1 is MNHEY, CDR2 SMNVEV (reference sequence). The CDR3 runs to 15 residues.

This TCR derives from a human patient who received an intestinal transplant. Sequencing was performed on alloreactive CD8+ T cells from a mixed lymphocyte reaction culture, taken before intestinal transplant. The subset denotes: CFSE-low proliferating T cells sorted from roughly six-day pre-transplant mixed lymphocyte reaction (GvH or HvG direction). The J gene is TRBJ2-1, the V gene TRBV27; D may correspond to TRBD1 or TRBD2 (6 bases each). The chain's CDR3 is CASSLGGRKGYEQFF. The CDR3 nucleotides are TGTGCCAGCAGTTTAGGGGGGCGCAAGGGGTATGAGCAGTTCTTC.